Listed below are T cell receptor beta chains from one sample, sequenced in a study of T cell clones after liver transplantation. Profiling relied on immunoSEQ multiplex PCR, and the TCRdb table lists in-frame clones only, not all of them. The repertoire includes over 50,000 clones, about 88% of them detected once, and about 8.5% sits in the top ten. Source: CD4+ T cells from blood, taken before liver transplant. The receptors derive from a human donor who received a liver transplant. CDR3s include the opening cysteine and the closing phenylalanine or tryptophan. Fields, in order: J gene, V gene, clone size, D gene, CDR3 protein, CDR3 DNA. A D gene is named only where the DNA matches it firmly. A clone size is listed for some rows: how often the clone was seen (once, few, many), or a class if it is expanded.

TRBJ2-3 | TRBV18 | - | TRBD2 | CASTKAGGSTDTQYF | TGTGCCAGCACAAAAGCGGGGGGAAGCACAGATACGCAGTATTTT
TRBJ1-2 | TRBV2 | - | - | CATTVGPNYGYTF | TGTGCCACCACCGTGGGCCCTAACTATGGCTACACCTTC
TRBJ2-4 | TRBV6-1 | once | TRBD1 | CASSEGQGVLAKNIQYF | TGTGCCAGCAGTGAGGGACAGGGGGTTTTAGCCAAAAACATTCAGTACTTC
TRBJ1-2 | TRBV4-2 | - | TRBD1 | CASSQVSDLGQGAGVGYTF | TGTGCCAGCAGCCAAGTAAGCGACCTGGGACAGGGGGCAGGAGTCGGCTACACCTTC
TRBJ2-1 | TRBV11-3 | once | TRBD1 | CASSPSEGALYNEQFF | TGTGCCAGCAGCCCGTCAGAGGGGGCATTGTACAATGAGCAGTTCTTC
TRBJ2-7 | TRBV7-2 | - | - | CASSLQPNPGLYEQYF | TGTGCCAGCAGCTTACAACCAAATCCGGGACTGTACGAGCAGTACTTC
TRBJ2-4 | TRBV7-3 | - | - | CASSLGGRGIQYF | TGTGCCAGCAGCTTAGGCGGCCGTGGCATTCAGTACTTC
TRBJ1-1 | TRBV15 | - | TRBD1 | CATSRDDRDPPEAFF | TGTGCCACCAGCAGAGATGACAGGGATCCCCCTGAAGCTTTCTTT
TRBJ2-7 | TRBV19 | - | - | CASKGTPSSYEQYF | TGTGCCAGTAAAGGGACCCCGAGCTCCTACGAGCAGTACTTC
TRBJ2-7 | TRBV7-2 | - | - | CASSLGGGQYF | TGTGCCAGCAGCTTAGGGGGAGGGCAGTACTTC
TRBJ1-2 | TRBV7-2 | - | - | CASSIIKGRDGYTF | TGTGCCAGCAGCATAATCAAGGGACGGGATGGCTACACCTTC
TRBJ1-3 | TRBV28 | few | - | CASRETGRGISGNTIYF | TGTGCCAGCAGGGAGACAGGTAGAGGGATCTCTGGAAACACCATATATTTT
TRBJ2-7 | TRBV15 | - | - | CATSKGQPEQYF | TGTGCCACCAGCAAAGGACAGCCCGAGCAGTACTTC
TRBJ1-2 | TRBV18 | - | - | CASSINRENYGYTF | TGTGCCAGCTCAATCAATCGGGAGAACTATGGCTACACCTTC
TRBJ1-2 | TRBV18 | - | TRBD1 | CASSPGTGGADYGYTF | TGTGCCAGCTCACCAGGGACAGGGGGCGCCGACTATGGCTACACCTTC
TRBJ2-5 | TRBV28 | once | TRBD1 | CASSLPTGGGETQYF | TGTGCCAGCAGTTTACCCACAGGGGGCGGGGAGACCCAGTACTTC
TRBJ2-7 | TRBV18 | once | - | CASSPPGTSSYEQYF | TGTGCCAGCTCACCGCCCGGGACCTCGTCCTACGAGCAGTACTTC
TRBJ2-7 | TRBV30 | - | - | CAWSVKETSSYEQYF | TGTGCCTGGAGTGTAAAGGAAACCAGCTCCTACGAGCAGTACTTC
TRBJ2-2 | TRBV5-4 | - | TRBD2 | CASSAGLAGRASRGTGELFF | TGTGCCAGCAGCGCCGGACTAGCGGGAAGGGCCAGCCGGGGCACCGGGGAGCTGTTTTTT
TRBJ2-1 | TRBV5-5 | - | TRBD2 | CASSLAGGFYNEQFF | TGTGCCAGCAGCTTGGCCGGGGGGTTTTATAATGAGCAGTTCTTC
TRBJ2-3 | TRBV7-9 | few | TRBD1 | CASSRRDRGTDTQYF | TGTGCCAGCAGCCGACGGGACAGGGGCACAGATACGCAGTATTTT
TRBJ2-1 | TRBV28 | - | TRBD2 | CASSPSRFQREASSSYNEQFF | TGTGCCAGCAGTCCATCCCGTTTCCAGCGGGAGGCCTCTAGCTCCTACAATGAGCAGTTCTTC
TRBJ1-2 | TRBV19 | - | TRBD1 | CASSRPGQTSGYTF | TGTGCCAGTAGTAGGCCGGGACAGACAAGTGGCTACACCTTC
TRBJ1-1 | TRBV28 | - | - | CATLRTKNTEAFF | TGTGCCACCTTAAGGACGAAGAACACTGAAGCTTTCTTT
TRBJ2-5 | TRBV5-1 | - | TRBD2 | CASSSAGLALQETQYF | TGCGCCAGCAGCTCCGCCGGACTAGCCTTACAAGAGACCCAGTACTTC
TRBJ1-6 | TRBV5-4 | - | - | CASSLGPRVDSPLHF | TGTGCCAGCAGCTTGGGCCCTCGGGTTGATTCACCCCTCCACTTT
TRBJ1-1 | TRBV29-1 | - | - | CSVAPTGMGTEAFF | TGCAGCGTCGCCCCTACAGGGATGGGAACTGAAGCTTTCTTT
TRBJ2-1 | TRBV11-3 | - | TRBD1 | CASSSLQGANYNEQFF | TGTGCCAGCAGCTCCTTACAGGGGGCGAATTACAATGAGCAGTTCTTC
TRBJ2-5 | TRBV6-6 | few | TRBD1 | CASRIIHRGSETQYF | TGTGCCAGCAGAATAATCCACAGGGGGTCGGAGACCCAGTACTTC
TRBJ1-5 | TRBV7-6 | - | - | CASSPTGSSNQPQHF | TGTGCCAGCAGCCCAACAGGGTCCAGCAATCAGCCCCAGCATTTT
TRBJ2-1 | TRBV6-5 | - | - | CASSYRGPGYNEQFF | TGTGCCAGCAGTTACCGGGGGCCTGGCTACAATGAGCAGTTCTTC
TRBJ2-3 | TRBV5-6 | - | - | CASSLPGPDTQYF | TGTGCCAGCAGCTTGCCAGGCCCAGATACGCAGTATTTT
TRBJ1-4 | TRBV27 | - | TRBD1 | CASSLLTGENEKLFF | TGTGCCAGCAGTTTACTTACAGGGGAGAATGAAAAACTGTTTTTT
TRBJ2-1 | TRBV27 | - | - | CASSKMTGTSNEQFF | TGTGCCAGCAGTAAAATGACCGGGACTTCCAATGAGCAGTTCTTC
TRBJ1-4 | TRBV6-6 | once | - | CASSYWTALAGKLFF | TGTGCCAGCAGTTACTGGACCGCCTTAGCGGGAAAACTGTTTTTT
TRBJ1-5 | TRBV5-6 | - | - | CASSFGAMSNQPQHF | TGTGCCAGCAGCTTCGGGGCAATGAGCAATCAGCCCCAGCATTTT
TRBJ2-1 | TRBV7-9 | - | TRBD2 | CASSSTTGLAGVSYNEQFF | TGTGCCAGCAGCTCCACTACCGGACTAGCGGGAGTGTCCTACAATGAGCAGTTCTTC
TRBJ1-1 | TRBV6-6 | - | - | CASSYSSAQPEAFF | TGTGCCAGCAGTTACTCGAGCGCCCAACCTGAAGCTTTCTTT
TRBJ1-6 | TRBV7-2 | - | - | CASSPSGQSSPLHF | TGTGCCAGCAGCCCTAGCGGACAGTCTTCACCCCTCCACTTT
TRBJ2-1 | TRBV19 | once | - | CASSMRVQSGEQFF | TGTGCCAGTAGTATGAGGGTACAGTCAGGGGAGCAGTTCTTC
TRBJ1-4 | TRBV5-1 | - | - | CASRRTGLEKLFF | TGCGCCAGCAGGCGGACGGGACTCGAAAAACTGTTTTTT
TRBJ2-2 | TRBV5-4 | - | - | CASSLGFSPNTGELFF | TGTGCCAGCAGCTTGGGTTTTAGTCCGAACACCGGGGAGCTGTTTTTT
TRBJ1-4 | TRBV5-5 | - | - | CASSFMDPNEKLFF | TGTGCCAGCAGCTTCATGGACCCAAATGAAAAACTGTTTTTT
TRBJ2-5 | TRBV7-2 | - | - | CASSLDWGQETQYF | TGTGCCAGCAGCTTAGATTGGGGCCAAGAGACCCAGTACTTC
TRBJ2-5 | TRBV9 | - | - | CASSVAVQGTQETQYF | TGTGCCAGCAGCGTAGCTGTGCAGGGAACGCAAGAGACCCAGTACTTC
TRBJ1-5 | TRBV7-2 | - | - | CASSTSWDQPQHF | TGTGCCAGCAGCACCAGCTGGGATCAGCCCCAGCATTTT
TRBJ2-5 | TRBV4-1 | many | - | CATRQGETQYF | TGCGCCACTCGGCAGGGGGAGACCCAGTACTTC
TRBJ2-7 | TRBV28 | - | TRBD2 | CASSSGLAGKYEQYF | TGTGCCAGCAGTTCGGGACTAGCGGGAAAGTACGAGCAGTACTTC
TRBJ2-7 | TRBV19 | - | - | CASSGRGEQYF | TGTGCCAGTAGTGGCAGGGGAGAGCAGTACTTC
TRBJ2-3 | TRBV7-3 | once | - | CASSPSPPADTQYF | TGTGCCAGCAGCCCATCCCCGCCGGCAGATACGCAGTATTTT
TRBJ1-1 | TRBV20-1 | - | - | CSSGTNTEAFF | TGCAGTAGTGGAACGAACACTGAAGCTTTCTTT
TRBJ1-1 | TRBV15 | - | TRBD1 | CATSRDLTVAGGRNTEAFF | TGTGCCACCAGCAGAGATCTTACGGTCGCAGGGGGCAGGAACACTGAAGCTTTCTTT